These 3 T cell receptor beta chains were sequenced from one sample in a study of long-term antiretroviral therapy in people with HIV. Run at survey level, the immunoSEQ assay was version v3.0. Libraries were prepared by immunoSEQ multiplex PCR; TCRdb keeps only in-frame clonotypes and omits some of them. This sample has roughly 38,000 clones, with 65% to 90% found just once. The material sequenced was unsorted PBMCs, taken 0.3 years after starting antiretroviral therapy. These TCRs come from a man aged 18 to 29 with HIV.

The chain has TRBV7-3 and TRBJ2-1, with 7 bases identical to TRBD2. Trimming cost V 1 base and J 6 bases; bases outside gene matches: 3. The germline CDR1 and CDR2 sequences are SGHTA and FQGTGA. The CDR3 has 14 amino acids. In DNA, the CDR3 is TGTGCCAGCAGCTTAATCCCTAGCGGCAATGAGCAGTTCTTC. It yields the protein CASSLIPSGNEQFF. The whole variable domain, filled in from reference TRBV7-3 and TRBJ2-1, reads GAGVSQTPSNKVTEKGKYVELRCDPISGHTALYWYRQSLGQGPEFLIYFQGTGAADDSGLPNDRFFAVRPEGSVSTLKIQRTERGDSAVYLCASSLIPSGNEQFFGPGTRLTVL.

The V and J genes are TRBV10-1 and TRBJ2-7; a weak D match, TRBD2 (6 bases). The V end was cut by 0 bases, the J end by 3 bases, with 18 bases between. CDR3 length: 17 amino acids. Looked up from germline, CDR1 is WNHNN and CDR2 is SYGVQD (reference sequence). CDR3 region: CASSESGGLRSVYEQYF. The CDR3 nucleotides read TGCGCCAGCAGTGAGTCGGGGGGACTCCGGTCAGTCTACGAGCAGTACTTC.

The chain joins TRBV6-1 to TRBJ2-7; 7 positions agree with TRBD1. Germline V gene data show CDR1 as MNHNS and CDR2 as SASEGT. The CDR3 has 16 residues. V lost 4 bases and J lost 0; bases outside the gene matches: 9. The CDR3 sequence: CASSGAGQASSYEQYF. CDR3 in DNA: TGTGCCAGCAGTGGCGCCGGACAGGCCAGCTCCTACGAGCAGTACTTC.